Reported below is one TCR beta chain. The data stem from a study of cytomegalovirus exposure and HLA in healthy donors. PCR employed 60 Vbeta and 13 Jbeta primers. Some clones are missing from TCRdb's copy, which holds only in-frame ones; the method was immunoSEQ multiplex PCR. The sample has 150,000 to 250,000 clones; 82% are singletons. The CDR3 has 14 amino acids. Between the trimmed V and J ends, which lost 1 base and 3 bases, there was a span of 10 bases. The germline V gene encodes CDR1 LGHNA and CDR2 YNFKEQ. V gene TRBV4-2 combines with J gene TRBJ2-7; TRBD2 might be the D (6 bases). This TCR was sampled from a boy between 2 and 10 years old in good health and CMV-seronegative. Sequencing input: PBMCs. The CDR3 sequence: CASSQVGTLYEQYF. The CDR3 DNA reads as TGTGCCAGCAGCCAAGTAGGGACTCTCTACGAGCAGTACTTC.